These 19 T cell receptor beta chains were sequenced from one sample in a study of blood T cells in healthy people across ages. With a J-beta primer mix and a sample-barcoded 5' primer, a second PCR ran 7 to 11 cycles. TCRdb itself ran the 5' RACE reads through MiXCR, one entry per CDR3 protein. The table has roughly 700,000 distinct CDR3 sequences, about 34% seen once. Sequencing used blood. Receptors originate from a woman at least 80 years old in good health.

This clonotype was found many times. The chain joins TRBV11-2 to TRBJ2-3, with 7 bases lining up with TRBD2. Trimming at V came to 1 base and at J to 6 bases, leaving 13 bases not matched to a gene. Germline V gene sequence: CDR1 SGHAT, CDR2 FQNNGV. The CDR3 covers 17 residues. CDR3 residues: CASSLGLRGGEQDTQYF. CDR3 nucleotide sequence: TGTGCCAGCAGCTTAGGTCTCCGTGGGGGGGAGCAGGATACGCAGTATTTT.

This clonotype was observed many times. The chain has TRBV5-1 and TRBJ2-3; D remains ambiguous. The CDR3 is 12 residues long. Germline assignment: CDR1 SGHRS and CDR2 YFSETQ. The ends were cut back, 7 bases at V and 5 bases at J, with 11 bases in the middle. Here the CDR3 DNA reads TGCGCCAGCGGCCTAGAGAGAGATACGCAGTATTTT. The encoded protein is CASGLERDTQYF.

Here the CDR3 DNA reads TGTGCCAGCCGACGGGGAGGGGTCCCAGATACGCAGTATTTT. It encodes CASRRGGVPDTQYF. V and J are TRBV7-3 and TRBJ2-3; 7 bases are a match to TRBD2. The CDR3 consists of 14 residues. The V gene end was trimmed by 8 bases and the J gene end by 4 bases; junction bases not matched to a gene: 9. The germline V gene encodes CDR1 SGHTA and CDR2 FQGTGA.

Points on this clonotype: A clone one base away is much larger, so this may be a read error. V is TRBV5-6 and J is TRBJ2-5; TRBD2 aligns across 12 bases. CDR3 length: 20 amino acids. CDR1 SGHDT and CDR2 YYEEEE come from the germline V gene. The V and J ends lost 1 base and 11 bases, in that order; junction bases with no gene match: 24. The CDR3 DNA sequence: TGTGCCAGCAGCTTGTTGGTAACTAGCGGGGGGAAGAGCTCCTACAATGAGCAGTACTTC. Protein sequence: CASSLLVTSGGKSSYNEQYF.

This clonotype showed up many times. V gene TRBV14 combines with J gene TRBJ2-4; possibly TRBD1 or TRBD2 for D (7 bases each). V lost 4 bases and J lost 0, with 13 bases in between. CDR1 is SGHDN, CDR2 FVKESK, per germline. The CDR3 has 16 amino acids. The CDR3 spells CASSRGGGLAKNIQYF. The CDR3 DNA sequence: TGTGCCAGCAGCCGGGGAGGGGGCCTAGCCAAAAACATTCAGTACTTC. Variable domain in full (rest from reference TRBV14 and TRBJ2-4): EAGVTQFPSHSVIEKGQTVTLRCDPISGHDNLYWYRRVMGKEIKFLLHFVKESKQDESGMPNNRFLAERTGGTYSTLKVQPAELEDSGVYFCASSRGGGLAKNIQYFGAGTRLSVL.

This clonotype was found many times. The chain combines TRBV5-5 with TRBJ2-7; D gene ambiguous. This CDR3 is 13 amino acids long. The V end was cut by 1 base, the J end by 2 bases, with 7 bases between. Germline V lookup: CDR1 SGHKS, CDR2 YYEKEE (reference sequence). CDR3: CASSLHGTYEQYF. The CDR3 DNA sequence: TGTGCCAGCAGCTTGCATGGAACCTACGAGCAGTACTTC.

The rearrangement joins TRBV20-1 to TRBJ1-2; D is unclear. The CDR3 consists of 13 residues. V was pared by 7 bases and J by 0 bases, with 12 bases between. Germline V gene data show CDR1 as DFQATT and CDR2 as SNEGSKA (reference sequence). CDR3 in amino acids: CSVRSTANYGYTF. DNA of the CDR3: TGCAGTGTCAGATCGACGGCTAACTATGGCTACACCTTC.

The table lists this clonotype with a few counts. A much larger clonotype is one base distant, so this may be a read error. The chain links TRBV3-1 to TRBJ2-5, with D possibly TRBD1 on 6 matching bases. Germline V gene data show CDR1 as LGHDT and CDR2 as YNNKEL (reference sequence). This CDR3 has 14 residues. Between the trimmed V and J ends, which lost 6 bases and 11 bases, there was a span of 22 bases. The DNA of the CDR3 is TGTGCCAGCAGTGCATCCCACCGGGACAATGAGCAGTACTTC. This encodes CASSASHRDNEQYF.

For this clonotype: A much larger clone sits a single nucleotide away, making a read error possible. The chain carries TRBV20-1 and TRBJ2-5, with D perhaps matching TRBD2 (5 bases). The last part of the DNA fits TRBJ2-7 better; the J call may be wrong. CDR1 and CDR2 (germline): DFQATT, SNEGSKA (reference sequence). The CDR3 is made up of 11 amino acids. The CDR3 is CGASTGDEQYF. CDR3 coding DNA: TGCGGTGCTAGTACCGGGGACGAGCAGTACTTC.

In its sample, this clonotype was seen many times. This chain joins TRBV7-8 and TRBJ1-6, with D perhaps matching TRBD1 (6 bases). With 4 bases removed from V and 7 bases from J, the gap between germline ends came to 14 bases. The CDR3 has 15 residues. Germline lookup yields CDR1 SGHVS and CDR2 FQNEAQ. CDR3 region: CASSSVTGQNSPLHF. CDR3 bases: TGTGCCAGCAGCTCCGTGACAGGTCAAAATTCACCCCTCCACTTT.

About this clonotype: At one boundary the junction diverges from the germline segment, which might be a read error. CDR3 sequence reads: CASSDSTDAQYF. The DNA for the CDR3 is TGTGCCAGCAGCGATTCCACAGATGCGCAGTATTTT. The gene calls are TRBV4-2 and TRBJ2-3, with D uncertain. The CDR3 extends over 12 amino acids. Germline CDR1 is LGHNA and CDR2 is YNFKEQ.

This clonotype was seen at least ten times. This sequence joins TRBV20-1 and TRBJ1-1; D is possibly TRBD1 (6 bases). The CDR3 contains 14 residues. In germline, CDR1 is DFQATT, CDR2 SNEGSKA (reference sequence). Trimming took off 5 bases at V and 3 bases at J, with 16 bases between the two ends. Here the CDR3 DNA reads TGCAGTGCTGGCCCCGCAGGGGTTGACACTGAAGCTTTCTTT. It yields the protein CSAGPAGVDTEAFF.

The sample holds many counts of this clonotype. This rearrangement joins TRBV12-3 or TRBV12-4 to TRBJ2-7; possible D gene TRBD1, 6 bases. V was clipped by 6 bases and J by 6 bases, with 12 bases between them. This CDR3 has 12 amino acids. The DNA of the CDR3 is TGTGCCAGCAGCGAAAGGGGGAGCGAGCAGTACTTC. The encoded protein is CASSERGSEQYF.

There are many counts of this clonotype. The V gene is TRBV15, the J gene TRBJ2-7; the D is unclear. Germline values: CDR1 LNHNV, CDR2 YYDKDF (reference sequence). This CDR3 is 16 amino acids long. V lost 0 bases to trimming and J lost 3 bases, with 15 bases between them. The CDR3 nucleotides read TGTGCCACCAGCAGAGATCTCCCGGACCGAAACTACGAGCAGTACTTC. The encoded protein is CATSRDLPDRNYEQYF.

The chain combines TRBV7-9 with TRBJ1-1; D gene uncertain. The V end was cut by 5 bases, the J end by 8 bases, with 9 bases between. Germline V lookup: CDR1 SEHNR, CDR2 FQNEAQ (reference sequence). This CDR3 is built from 11 residues. The CDR3 loop is CASSLLNEAFF. CDR3 sequence (DNA): TGTGCCAGCAGCCTTCTTAACGAAGCTTTCTTT. Full variable domain (rest looked up from reference TRBV7-9 and TRBJ1-1): DTGVSQNPRHKITKRGQNVTFRCDPISEHNRLYWYRQTLGQGPEFLTYFQNEAQLEKSRLLSDRFSAERPKGSFSTLEIQRTEQGDSAMYLCASSLLNEAFFGQGTRLTVV.

Many counts were recorded for this clonotype. The rearrangement uses TRBV6-2 or TRBV6-3 and TRBJ1-2, with a weak D call TRBD1 (5 bases). Germline CDR1 MNHEY, CDR2 SVGEGT. V gave up 6 bases and J gave up 4 bases, with 12 bases separating them. The CDR3 is made up of 13 amino acids. The CDR3 bases are TGTGCCAGCAGCCCGACAGAGTTCTATGGCTACACCTTC. Translated: CASSPTEFYGYTF.

The J gene is TRBJ2-3, the V gene TRBV7-2, with D uncertain. Germline V lookup: CDR1 SGHTA, CDR2 FQGNSA. The V end lost 5 bases, the J end lost 4 bases, and 7 bases lay between the germline ends. The CDR3 is made up of 12 amino acids. Here the CDR3 reads CASSKRSDTQYF. The CDR3 nucleotides are TGTGCCAGCAGCAAACGCTCAGATACGCAGTATTTT.

For this clonotype: Sequence at one end of the junction differs from germline and may be a read error. V gene TRBV6-2 or TRBV6-3 combines with J gene TRBJ1-2; D gene ambiguous. The germline CDR1 and CDR2 sequences are MNHEY and SVGEGT. This CDR3 has 11 residues. CDR3 sequence (DNA): TGTGCCAGCAGTCTCGGGCGTCAAGCGGTCTTC. It codes for CASSLGRQAVF.

This clonotype has a handful of counts. It may be a read error: a sequence one base away is much more abundant. This sequence joins TRBV29-1 and TRBJ2-1, with D unclear. CDR3 length: 12 amino acids. Trimming removed 8 bases from V and 13 bases from J, with 21 bases in between. Per germline, CDR1 SQVTM and CDR2 ANQGSEA. The CDR3 bases are TGCAGCATCTCCTGGAGCCAAGAGACCCAGTTCTTC. As protein: CSISWSQETQFF.